The rows below give T cell receptor beta chains drawn from one sample of a study of cytomegalovirus exposure and HLA in healthy donors. Assay used: immunoSEQ multiplex PCR; TCRdb lists only in-frame clones, some missing. The sample has approximately 200,000 clones; around 83% are singletons. Specimen: PBMCs. The source is a girl aged 5 to 17 in good health and CMV-seronegative. Both conserved end residues are part of each CDR3. D genes are given only for firm matches. Size tells how often a clone was seen (once, few, many) or the class of an expanded clone, and some rows leave it out.

>TRBD1|TRBV29-1|-|TRBJ1-4
TGCAGCGTTGAATTAGCCTCGACAGGGGGAGAAAAACTGTTTTTT
CSVELASTGGEKLFF
>-|TRBV9|-|TRBJ1-5
TGTGCCAGCAGCGTAGCAGGGTATAGCAATCAGCCCCAGCATTTT
CASSVAGYSNQPQHF
>TRBD1|TRBV28|-|TRBJ2-1
TGTGCCAGCAGTTTATACGCAGGGGGCATGCACAATGAGCAGTTCTTC
CASSLYAGGMHNEQFF
>-|TRBV2|-|TRBJ1-5
TGTGCCAGCAGCACAGGAGATGATTTCAATCAGCCCCAGCATTTT
CASSTGDDFNQPQHF
>-|TRBV13|-|TRBJ2-1
TGTGCCAGCAGCACCGAACACGGGAGCTATACCTACAATGAGCAGTTCTTC
CASSTEHGSYTYNEQFF
>TRBD1|TRBV7-2|-|TRBJ1-1
TGTGCCAGCAGCTACGGACAGGGCGGGGGCCGCACTGAAGCTTTCTTT
CASSYGQGGGRTEAFF
>-|TRBV7-2|-|TRBJ1-5
TGTGCCAGCAGCCGAACACTAGGGCACAGCAATCAGCCCCAGCATTTT
CASSRTLGHSNQPQHF
>TRBD1|TRBV28|-|TRBJ1-2
TGTGCCAGCAGTTTCCCCCCGGGACAGGGGTCCTATGGCTACACCTTC
CASSFPPGQGSYGYTF
>TRBD2|TRBV18|-|TRBJ2-5
TGTGCCAGCTCCTCCCTAGCGGGCGAGGAGACCCAGTACTTC
CASSSLAGEETQYF
>TRBD1|TRBV6-5|-|TRBJ1-1
TGTGCCAGCAGTTGGACAGGGGGATGGGACACTGAAGCTTTCTTT
CASSWTGGWDTEAFF
>TRBD1|TRBV18|-|TRBJ1-1
TGTGCCAGCTCACCTCGACAGGGAGAAGGTGAAGCTTTCTTT
CASSPRQGEGEAFF
>TRBD2|TRBV4-2|-|TRBJ2-7
TGTGCCAGCAGCCAAGAATATGTTAGGGCGGGGGCCTACGAGCAGTACTTC
CASSQEYVRAGAYEQYF
>-|TRBV27|few|TRBJ1-1
TGTGCCAGCAGTTTATTCGGGGACACTGAAGCTTTCTTT
CASSLFGDTEAFF
>TRBD2|TRBV6-1|few|TRBJ2-5
TGTGCCCCCCGTGGGGGGAGGGAAGAGACCCAGTACTTC
CAPRGGREETQYF
>-|TRBV2|few|TRBJ1-4
TGTGCCAGCCTTGGGCAGCTTAATGAAAAACTGTTTTTT
CASLGQLNEKLFF
>TRBD2|TRBV6-5|-|TRBJ2-1
TGTGCCAGCAGACAAGCGGGAGGCTACAACAATGAGCAGTTCTTC
CASRQAGGYNNEQFF
>-|TRBV30|-|TRBJ1-1
TGTGCCTGGAGTCCCCTCGGTTGGGGACGGGACACTGAAGCTTCCTTT
CAWSPLGWGRDTEASF
>-|TRBV28|-|TRBJ2-7
TGTGCCAGCAGCCCACCAGGGGGGTCCAGATACGAGCAGTACTTC
CASSPPGGSRYEQYF
>TRBD2|TRBV6-5|-|TRBJ2-1
TGTGCCAGCAGACGACGGACTAGGGGTAATGAGCAGTTCTTC
CASRRRTRGNEQFF
>-|TRBV9|once|TRBJ2-3
TGTGCCAGCAGCCCTTTAGGTGGGCTCACAGATACGCAGTATTTT
CASSPLGGLTDTQYF
>-|TRBV13|few|TRBJ2-1
TGTGCCAGCAGCTTAGGCCTTGAACTTACCTACAATGAGCAGTTCTTC
CASSLGLELTYNEQFF
>-|TRBV28|-|TRBJ1-1
TGTGCCAGCAGTTTGGGGCGCGGTGGCACTGAAGCTTTCTTT
CASSLGRGGTEAFF
>-|TRBV4-1|few|TRBJ2-4
TGCGCCAGCAGCCAAGTCGCGGACTACAAAAACATTCAGTACTTC
CASSQVADYKNIQYF
>TRBD2|TRBV28|-|TRBJ2-1
TGTGCCAGCAGTTCCCTAGCGGGAGGGCCTCACTGGCCCTACAATGAGCAGTTCTTC
CASSSLAGGPHWPYNEQFF
>TRBD1|TRBV5-6|once|TRBJ1-2
TGTGTCAGCAGCTTGATAGGGGGCCCAGACTATGGCTACACCTTC
CVSSLIGGPDYGYTF
>-|TRBV19|-|TRBJ2-1
TGTGCCAGTAAAAGCGCGGGGAGCTCCTACAATGAGCAGTTCTTC
CASKSAGSSYNEQFF
>-|TRBV28|-|TRBJ1-2
TGTGCCAGCAGTTCAAATTGGGACGTGCAGGGAGGGTACTATGGCTACACCTTC
CASSSNWDVQGGYYGYTF
>-|TRBV5-4|-|TRBJ1-2
TGTGCCAGCAGCCCGAGCTGGGGCGCACCCGTTGGCTACACCTTC
CASSPSWGAPVGYTF
>TRBD2|TRBV28|-|TRBJ2-2
TGTGCCAGCAGTTCCTTACCCCCAGCGGGAGTGGGCGGGGAGCTGTTTTTT
CASSSLPPAGVGGELFF
>-|TRBV9|-|TRBJ2-3
TGTGCCAGCAGCGTACGGTTTGGTGCAGATACGCAGTATTTT
CASSVRFGADTQYF
>TRBD1|TRBV19|-|TRBJ1-5
TGTGCCAGTAATGCCCCATACCGGGACAGTAAGAATCAGCCCCAGCATTTT
CASNAPYRDSKNQPQHF
>TRBD2|TRBV4-1|once|TRBJ2-7
TGCGCCAGCAGCCAAGCGACGGCTAGCGGGAGTCATGAGCAGTACTTC
CASSQATASGSHEQYF
>TRBD2|TRBV2|-|TRBJ2-3
TGTGCCAGCAGCCCATTGTTAGCGGGGGAGCAGTATTTT
CASSPLLAGEQYF
>-|TRBV19|once|TRBJ1-1
TGTGCCAGTAGTCCCGGACGGGGGATGAACACTGAAGCTTTCTTT
CASSPGRGMNTEAFF
>-|TRBV13|few|TRBJ1-4
TGTGCCAGCAGCCCAGACAGGCTGAGAGAAAAACTGTTTTTT
CASSPDRLREKLFF
>TRBD2|TRBV7-6|-|TRBJ2-3
TGTGCCAGCAGCTTAAGTGCGGGTAGCGGGGGAATTACGCAGTATTTT
CASSLSAGSGGITQYF
>-|TRBV21-1|-|TRBJ1-2
TGTGCCAGCAGCCCTCCGGTTGGTGGCTACACCTTC
CASSPPVGGYTF
>-|TRBV7-9|-|TRBJ1-2
TGTGCCAGCAGCTTAGGGCAGAACAACTATGGCTACACCTTC
CASSLGQNNYGYTF
>TRBD1|TRBV2|-|TRBJ1-1
TGTGCCAGCAGTAGACAGGGGAACACTGAAGCTTTCTTT
CASSRQGNTEAFF
>TRBD1|TRBV27|-|TRBJ1-5
TGTGCCAGCAGTTCCATGTGGACAGGCCATAGCGTGCCCCAGCATTTT
CASSSMWTGHSVPQHF
>TRBD2|TRBV5-4|-|TRBJ2-5
TGTGCCAGCAGCATAGCGGGAGGGGAGACCCAGTACTTC
CASSIAGGETQYF
>-|TRBV2|few|TRBJ1-2
TGTGCCAGCAGTGTTGACAGACTGAGCTACACCTTC
CASSVDRLSYTF
>-|TRBV5-1|-|TRBJ1-5
TGCGCCAGCAGCTTCGACGGGATCAATCAGCCCCAGCATTTT
CASSFDGINQPQHF